This section outlines one T cell receptor (beta chain) sequence together with its context. The antigen is not known. Germline loops: CDR1 SGHNT, CDR2 YYREEE (reference sequence). Deletions cut 0 bases from V and 7 bases from J, with 14 bases between. This CDR3 is built from 15 residues. Vbeta (60) and Jbeta (13) primers were used in the PCR. Sequencing was performed with immunoSEQ multiplex PCR; in TCRdb, only in-frame clones are kept and a portion is missing. The sample has some 150,000 clones; 60% to 80% are singletons. This entry belongs to a study of cytomegalovirus exposure and HLA in healthy donors. Study summary: The early release's HLA-typed donors yielded roughly 85 million unique TCRs.

Findings of the study overall: 150 or so TCR beta chains were listed as cytomegalovirus-associated. One variant, a missense change in DCLRE1C, was linked in a later analysis to TCR beta V- and J-gene trimming.

The sample was PBMCs. This clonotype was sampled from a man in his fifties or sixties in good health and CMV-seropositive. The chain employs TRBV5-4 and TRBJ1-5; no clear D gene. The CDR3 DNA follows: TGTGCCAGCAGCTTGGTACCCCAGGCCCGGCAGCCCCAGCATTTT. Translation gives CASSLVPQARQPQHF.